The 21 T cell receptor beta chains below come from one sample, sequenced in a study of blood T cell repertoires in COVID-19. This table comes from immunoSEQ multiplex PCR, and its TCRdb copy is limited to in-frame clones, with some not included. The sample carries 300,000 to 400,000 clones, 70% to 90% recorded once. Sequencing used PBMCs or T cells enriched from blood (not recorded which). Source of these receptors: a woman aged 18-30 years who had recovered from COVID-19.

The chain is built from TRBV2 and TRBJ1-4, with 7 bases identical to TRBD1. J was trimmed by 3 bases and V by 5 bases; bases with no gene match: 9. This CDR3 comprises 16 residues. Looked up from germline, CDR1 is SNHLY and CDR2 is FYNNEI. The CDR3: CASSPTYRGPNEKLFF. The CDR3 DNA reads as TGTGCCAGCAGTCCAACCTACAGGGGACCTAATGAAAAACTGTTTTTT.

The chain has TRBV12-3 or TRBV12-4 and TRBJ2-1; 10 bases are a match to TRBD2. Trimming at V came to 7 bases and at J to 9 bases, leaving 6 bases not matched to a gene. This CDR3 spans 13 amino acids. The CDR3 DNA is TGTGCCAGCAAGCTAGCGGGGGACTTTGAGCAGTTCTTC. It encodes CASKLAGDFEQFF.

The rearrangement uses TRBV2 and TRBJ1-1; D is undetermined. Looked up from germline, CDR1 is SNHLY and CDR2 is FYNNEI. The CDR3 is 13 residues long. Trimming left V 7 bases short and J 1 base short, with 10 bases between. The CDR3 spells CASIQTPNTEAFF. The CDR3 nucleotides read TGTGCCAGCATCCAGACACCGAACACTGAAGCTTTCTTT.

This sequence joins TRBV27 and TRBJ1-3; D possibly corresponds to TRBD1 (5 bases). The CDR3 extends over 14 amino acids. CDR1 is MNHEY and CDR2 is SMNVEV in the germline V gene (reference sequence). The V end lost 3 bases, the J end lost 7 bases, and 13 bases lay between the germline ends. The CDR3 reads CASSLDTSRNTIYF. CDR3 DNA sequence: TGTGCCAGCAGTTTGGACACCAGCAGGAACACCATATATTTT.

This chain uses TRBV27 with TRBJ1-4; 9 nucleotides agree with TRBD1. Per germline, CDR1 MNHEY and CDR2 SMNVEV (reference sequence). V was pared by 3 bases and J by 7 bases, with 9 bases of the junction left unmatched. The CDR3 sequence is 16 residues long. The CDR3 sequence: CASSFTGGRLGEKLFF. The CDR3 nucleotides read TGTGCCAGCAGTTTTACAGGGGGCAGGCTGGGTGAAAAACTGTTTTTT.

This chain uses TRBV2 with TRBJ2-2; TRBD2 is a possible D gene (7 bases). CDR3 length equals 15 residues. Germline loops: CDR1 SNHLY, CDR2 FYNNEI. Trimming removed 6 bases from V and 3 bases from J, with 14 bases in between. The CDR3 DNA reads TGTGCCAGCAGCCCAAGGGGGGGCGACACCGGGGAGCTGTTTTTT. It translates to CASSPRGGDTGELFF.

The chain employs TRBV6-4 and TRBJ2-2; TRBD2 is a possible D gene (7 bases). The CDR3 spans 15 residues. Trimming removed 0 bases from V and 4 bases from J, with 9 bases in between. Germline V CDR1 and CDR2: MRHNA, SNTAGT. DNA of the CDR3: TGTGCCAGCAGTGACTCAGGGGGGGCCACCGGGGAGCTGTTTTTT. Protein product: CASSDSGGATGELFF.

The chain has TRBV5-4 and TRBJ2-5; no reliable D call. Germline lookup yields CDR1 SGHNT and CDR2 YYREEE (reference sequence). This CDR3 has 14 residues. Trimming pared 4 bases from V and 5 bases from J, leaving 15 bases between. The CDR3, as DNA: TGTGCCAGCAGCCTGAAGAAGCCATTGGAGACCCAGTACTTC. Amino acid sequence: CASSLKKPLETQYF.

Details on this clone: The sample holds other DNA sequences that translate to the same CDR3. The chain has TRBV5-5 and TRBJ1-1, with D uncertain. Trimming removed 3 bases from V and 0 bases from J, with 6 bases in between. This CDR3 is 13 amino acids long. Germline V gives CDR1 SGHKS, CDR2 YYEKEE (reference sequence). Here the CDR3 DNA reads TGTGCCAGCAGCTGGGGAGTGAACACTGAAGCTTTCTTT. Amino acids: CASSWGVNTEAFF.

The chain has TRBV7-9 and TRBJ1-4, with 11 positions matching TRBD1. Trimming removed 3 bases from V and 10 bases from J; junction bases left unmatched: 1. Germline CDR1 and CDR2: SEHNR and FQNEAQ (reference sequence). The CDR3 is made up of 13 amino acids. CDR3 sequence (DNA): TGTGCCAGCAGCTTGGGACAGGGGGGAAAACTGTTTTTT. Amino acid sequence: CASSLGQGGKLFF. The whole variable domain, filled in from reference TRBV7-9 and TRBJ1-4, reads DTGVSQNPRHKITKRGQNVTFRCDPISEHNRLYWYRQTLGQGPEFLTYFQNEAQLEKSRLLSDRFSAERPKGSFSTLEIQRTEQGDSAMYLCASSLGQGGKLFFGSGTQLSVL.

The V gene is TRBV5-1, the J gene TRBJ2-3; 7 bases are a match to TRBD1. The CDR3 extends over 15 amino acids. Trimming removed 4 bases from V and 5 bases from J; junction bases left unmatched: 10. Germline-derived CDR1 and CDR2 are SGHRS and YFSETQ. The CDR3 DNA reads TGCGCCAGCAGCCCCGATGAGGGGGCGGGAGATACGCAGTATTTT. Amino acids: CASSPDEGAGDTQYF.

The chain has TRBV15 and TRBJ1-4; D ambiguous. The ends were cut back, 0 bases at V and 5 bases at J, with 4 bases in the middle. The CDR3 is 13 amino acids. Germline V gene sequence: CDR1 LNHNV, CDR2 YYDKDF (reference sequence). CDR3: CATSRDRNEKLFF. Here the CDR3 DNA reads TGTGCCACCAGCAGAGATAGAAATGAAAAACTGTTTTTT.

This clone occurred once. This sequence may be a read error, since a much larger clone differs from it by one base. The genes are TRBV3-1 (or the pseudogene TRBV3-2) and TRBJ1-2, with D possibly being TRBD1 (6 bases). Trimming shortened V by 5 bases and J by 1 base, and 11 bases separated the two germline ends. The CDR3 has 14 residues. From germline, CDR1 is LGHDT and CDR2 YNNKEL (reference sequence). The CDR3 region has the DNA TGTGCCAGCAGCTCTCGGACAGTTAACTATGGCTACACCTTC. This sequence encodes CASSSRTVNYGYTF.

The chain links TRBV2 to TRBJ2-1; D is unresolved. There are 15 residues in the CDR3. V was cut by 2 bases and J by 4 bases, with 12 bases left in between. Germline V gives CDR1 SNHLY, CDR2 FYNNEI. The CDR3 nucleotides read TGTGCCAGCAGTGAACTCACTATGGAGTACAATGAGCAGTTCTTC. Protein sequence: CASSELTMEYNEQFF.

The J gene is TRBJ1-2, the V gene TRBV5-1; TRBD1 matches at 10 bases. The CDR3 spans 13 residues. The V segment lost 4 bases and the J segment 5 bases; nucleotides outside the gene matches: 2. The germline V gene encodes CDR1 SGHRS and CDR2 YFSETQ. The CDR3 here is CASSKDRGYGYTF. The CDR3, as DNA: TGCGCCAGCAGCAAGGACAGGGGGTATGGCTACACCTTC.

The chain has TRBV5-1 and TRBJ1-2; 11 bases line up with TRBD1. The CDR3 is 14 amino acids. V gave up 6 bases and J gave up 5 bases; unmatched junction bases: 6. Germline-derived CDR1 and CDR2 are SGHRS and YFSETQ. The DNA of the CDR3 is TGCGCCAGCAATCCGGGACAGGGGGGTTATGGCTACACCTTC. Protein: CASNPGQGGYGYTF.

The chain couples TRBV7-6 to TRBJ2-2; 7 nucleotides align to TRBD2. Germline trimming cut 1 base from V and 0 bases from J; bases unmatched to any gene: 2. Germline loops: CDR1 SGHVS, CDR2 FNYEAQ. The length of the CDR3 is 16 residues. The CDR3 nucleotides are TGTGCCAGCAGCTTAGGGGGAGGGGCGAACACCGGGGAGCTGTTTTTT. Translation: CASSLGGGANTGELFF.

The rearrangement links TRBV6-6 to TRBJ1-5; D ambiguous. This CDR3 comprises 10 residues. Trimming removed 11 bases from V and 6 bases from J, with 8 bases in between. Germline V gene sequence: CDR1 MNHNY, CDR2 SVGAGI (reference sequence). The CDR3 loop reads CAVSVQPQHF. In nucleotides, the CDR3 is TGTGCCGTTAGTGTTCAGCCCCAGCATTTT.

This clone appeared once. The rearrangement uses TRBV5-1 and TRBJ1-6, with D unresolved. The CDR3 contains 15 residues. V was pared by 0 bases and J by 9 bases, with 13 bases between. Per the germline V gene, CDR1 is SGHRS and CDR2 is YFSETQ. The CDR3 region has the DNA TGCGCCAGCAGCTTGGCTTCGAGACACCTTTCACCCCTCCACTTT. Translation gives CASSLASRHLSPLHF.

The table lists this clone with a few counts. V is TRBV18 and J is TRBJ1-2; 9 bases are a match to TRBD1. After removal of 2 bases from V and 3 bases from J, the junction contained 4 bases not matched to a gene. The CDR3 totals 15 residues. The germline gives CDR1 KGHSH, CDR2 LQKENI. The CDR3 region has the DNA TGTGCCAGCTCACCAGGACAGGGGACCTACTATGGCTACACCTTC. This sequence encodes CASSPGQGTYYGYTF.

The chain links TRBV6-5 to TRBJ2-7; D is unresolved. The CDR3 sequence is 15 residues long. Trimming left V 5 bases short and J 3 bases short, with 17 bases between. The germline CDR1 and CDR2 sequences are MNHEY and SVGAGI. CDR3 region: CASSLRRRSDYEQYF. The CDR3, as DNA: TGTGCCAGCAGTCTCCGTCGCCGGTCTGACTACGAGCAGTACTTC.